One and the same sample provided the 12 T cell receptor beta chains below, sequenced in a study of T cell clonality in common variable immunodeficiency. Sequencing used immunoSEQ multiplex PCR; TCRdb keeps in-frame clones, though not all of them. Listed for the sample are some 60,000 clones, none seen a single time. Sequenced material: peripheral blood mononuclear cells. These receptors originate from a person aged 18 to 75 in good health.

This clone was detected ten times or more. The CDR3 region is CASSAGRGNQPQHF. CDR3 DNA, as far as it was read: TGTGCCAGCAGCGCCGGGCGGGGTAATCAGCCC. The chain links TRBV7-8 to TRBJ1-5, with D unclear. Read data end 3 residues before the CDR3 end; the end is taken from the germline J gene. Germline CDR1 and CDR2: SGHVS and FQNEAQ. V was clipped by 5 bases and J by 4 bases, with 12 bases between them. The CDR3 runs to 14 residues.

The sample holds many counts of this clone. The CDR3 end is not reached by the read, which stops 3 residues before it; the germline J gene fills it in. This sequence joins TRBV7-8 and TRBJ2-1, with D possibly matching TRBD1 (6 bases). Looked up from germline, CDR1 is SGHVS and CDR2 is FQNEAQ. The ends were cut back, 5 bases at V and 9 bases at J, with 20 bases in the middle. The CDR3 length is 15 residues. This CDR3 reads CASSIDRLRLTEQFF. The sequenced part of the CDR3 DNA is TGTGCCAGCAGCATAGACAGGCTTAGACTTACTGAG.

This clone was seen repeatedly, ten times or more. The missing CDR3 end, 3 residues past where the read stops, is filled in from the germline J gene. The chain links TRBV11-3 to TRBJ2-2; D uncertain. The CDR3 has 13 residues. Trimming pared 5 bases from V and 1 base from J, leaving 5 bases between. Germline lookup yields CDR1 SGHNT and CDR2 YENEEA. CDR3 region: CASSNKNTGELFF. The covered CDR3 bases are TGTGCCAGCAGCAACAAGAACACCGGGGAG.

This clone was found many times. The read terminates 3 residues ahead of where the CDR3 ends, so the germline J gene completes it. V and J are TRBV11-2 and TRBJ2-2; 11 nucleotides agree with TRBD2. Germline V gene sequence: CDR1 SGHAT, CDR2 FQNNGV. CDR3 length: 15 amino acids. V dropped 0 bases and J dropped 7; count of bases not matched to a gene: 1. This CDR3 is CASSLELAGVGELFF. The CDR3 bases that were read are TGTGCCAGCAGCTTAGAACTAGCGGGAGTCGGGGAG.

The sample holds many counts of this clone. With the read ending 3 residues before the CDR3 end, the germline J gene is used to fill in that end. J is TRBJ2-7 and V is TRBV19; no reliable D call. Germline CDR1 and CDR2: LNHDA and SQIVND (reference sequence). With 0 bases removed from V and 2 bases from J, the gap between germline ends came to 8 bases. This CDR3 is built from 14 residues. The DNA read from the CDR3 is TGTGCCAGTAGTATAGACAGGTCCGCCTACGAG. This sequence encodes CASSIDRSAYE. The complete CDR3 reads CASSIDRSAYEQYF.

This clone was detected many times. The read ends 3 residues before the CDR3 terminus; that terminus is restored from the germline J gene. V usage is TRBV19 and J usage is TRBJ2-2; TRBD2 aligns across 9 bases. This CDR3 is 15 amino acids long. With V trimmed by 7 bases and J by 7 bases, 10 bases remained unmatched. The germline V gene encodes CDR1 LNHDA and CDR2 SQIVND (reference sequence). This chain's CDR3 is CASKKLAGTGGELFF. The CDR3 bases that were read are TGTGCCAGTAAAAAGCTAGCGGGGACGGGCGGGGAG.

This clone was counted many times. The read falls 3 residues short of the CDR3 end, and the missing part is taken from the germline J gene. The genes are TRBV15 and TRBJ2-5, with 9 bases lining up with TRBD2. CDR1 LNHNV and CDR2 YYDKDF come from the germline V gene (reference sequence). The CDR3 has 16 residues. Losses at the gene ends were 1 base for V and 2 bases for J; bases not matched to a gene: 5. The CDR3 protein is CATSRVGRGGQETQYF. The covered CDR3 bases are TGTGCCACCAGCAGAGTGGGGCGGGGGGGGCAAGAGACC.

In its sample, this clone was seen many times. The CDR3 end falls 3 residues outside the read, so it is completed with the germline J gene. The rearrangement uses TRBV5-8 and TRBJ2-1, with 12 bases lining up with TRBD2. CDR1 is SGHTS and CDR2 is YDEGEE in the germline V gene. V shed 4 bases and J 9 bases; nucleotides not matched to a gene: 8. The length of the CDR3 is 15 residues. Partial CDR3 DNA: TGTGCCAGCAGCGCGAGACCGGGACTAGCGGGTGAG. Translating gives CASSARPGLAGE. In full, the CDR3 reads CASSARPGLAGEQFF.

In its sample, this clone was seen many times. The CDR3 end lies 3 residues beyond the end of the read and is filled in from the germline J gene. The chain has TRBV20-1 and TRBJ1-1, with D possibly matching TRBD1 (6 bases). Trimming cost V 6 bases and J 1 base, with 12 bases left between them. There are 13 residues in the CDR3. Germline V lookup: CDR1 DFQATT, CDR2 SNEGSKA (reference sequence). CDR3 protein: CSALAGANTEAFF. Incomplete CDR3 DNA: TGCAGTGCCCTCGCAGGGGCGAACACTGAA.

This clone was found many times. The CDR3 is cut off 3 residues early in the read; its end comes from the germline J gene. The chain uses TRBV6-1 and TRBJ1-1; a weak D match, TRBD1 (6 bases). The germline V gene encodes CDR1 MNHNS and CDR2 SASEGT. V shed 0 bases and J shed 4 bases, with 9 bases lying between them. CDR3 size: 14 residues. The CDR3 is CASSEAGGPTEAFF. The part of the CDR3 DNA that was read is TGTGCCAGCAGTGAAGCGGGGGGGCCCACTGAA.

This clone was recorded at least ten times. The read comes to an end 3 residues before the CDR3 does, leaving the germline J gene to fill in the end. The V call is TRBV19, the J call TRBJ2-7, with 8 bases matching TRBD2. CDR3 length: 16 amino acids. CDR1 LNHDA and CDR2 SQIVND come from the germline V gene (reference sequence). V was clipped by 4 bases and J by 1 base; unmatched bases: 9. The sequenced CDR3 bases are TGTGCCAGTAGTAGAGCAAGCGGGAGCGGATCCTACGAG. It translates to CASSRASGSGSYE. The full CDR3 is CASSRASGSGSYEQYF.

This clone was detected many times. The junction departs from the called germline gene at one end, perhaps through a read error. The read comes to an end 3 residues before the CDR3 does, leaving the germline J gene to fill in the end. The gene calls are TRBV4-2 and TRBJ2-1, with 12 bases aligning to TRBD2. CDR3 length: 15 residues. CDR1 and CDR2 (germline): LGHNA, YNFKEQ. CDR3 region: CASSPGLAGYNEQFF. The CDR3 bases that were read are TGCGCCAGCAGCCCAGGACTAGCGGGGTACAATGAG.